The 19 T cell receptor beta chains reported below all come from one sample, sequenced in a study of cytomegalovirus exposure and HLA in healthy donors. The primer mix had 60 Vbeta and 13 Jbeta primers. Profiled with immunoSEQ multiplex PCR; TCRdb holds only in-frame clones, not every one. The table includes some 150,000 clones, roughly 79% detected once. The sample was PBMCs. These receptors originate from a male donor in good health and CMV-seronegative.

In regard to this clone: The sample has other DNA sequences that encode this CDR3 too. The chain's CDR3 is CASSQVSGSYGYTF. The CDR3 coding sequence is TGCGCCAGCAGCCAAGTTTCAGGTTCCTATGGCTACACCTTC. The J gene is TRBJ1-2, the V gene TRBV4-3; D ambiguous. CDR3 size: 14 residues. From germline, CDR1 is LGHNA and CDR2 YSLEER. The V gene lost 1 base and the J gene lost 4 bases, with 10 bases spanning the gap.

This clone was seen once. The V and J genes are TRBV29-1 and TRBJ1-2; D call uncertain. The CDR3 has 14 residues. Deletions cut 2 bases from V and 4 bases from J, with 14 bases between. The germline V gene has CDR1 SQVTM and CDR2 ANQGSEA. The CDR3 DNA reads TGCAGCGTTGAAAGATCAGGACTGTCCTATGGCTACACCTTC. The encoded protein is CSVERSGLSYGYTF. The full variable domain, completed using reference TRBV29-1 and TRBJ1-2, is SAVISQKPSRDICQRGTSLTIQCQVDSQVTMMFWYRQQPGQSLTLIATANQGSEATYESGFVIDKFPISRPNLTFSTLTVSNMSPEDSSIYLCSVERSGLSYGYTFGSGTRLTVV.

This chain joins TRBV30 and TRBJ2-3; 9 bases are shared with TRBD2. CDR1 is GTSNPN, CDR2 SVGIG, per germline (reference sequence). CDR3 length equals 13 residues. The V gene end was trimmed by 4 bases and the J gene end by 1 base; junction bases not matched to a gene: 0. In DNA, the CDR3 is TGTGCCTGGACTAGCGGGGGCACAGATACGCAGTATTTT. Protein: CAWTSGGTDTQYF.

The chain recombines TRBV19 with TRBJ2-5, with TRBD2 as a possible D gene (5 bases). V lost 3 bases and J lost 4, with 9 bases in between. The CDR3 runs 13 residues. The germline V gene has CDR1 LNHDA and CDR2 SQIVND (reference sequence). CDR3 region: CASSITGLETQYF. The CDR3 DNA follows: TGTGCCAGTAGTATTACCGGACTAGAGACCCAGTACTTC.

This clone showed up just once. The chain is built from TRBV15 and TRBJ2-1, with TRBD1 matching over 7 bases. CDR3 size: 13 residues. Germline CDR1 reads LNHNV; CDR2 reads YYDKDF (reference sequence). Trimming at V came to 3 bases and at J to 6 bases, leaving 2 bases not matched to a gene. The DNA for the CDR3 is TGTGCCACCAGCAGGAGGGGGCCCAATGAGCAGTTCTTC. Its protein is CATSRRGPNEQFF.

This chain uses TRBV5-6 with TRBJ2-1; unclear D gene. The V and J ends lost 3 bases and 4 bases respectively, with 14 bases between them. The CDR3 is made up of 15 amino acids. Germline CDR1 SGHDT, CDR2 YYEEEE. The CDR3 region is CASSSWQVWYNEQFF. As DNA, the CDR3 is TGTGCCAGCAGCTCCTGGCAGGTGTGGTACAATGAGCAGTTCTTC.

Only a few counts were recorded for this clone. The genes are TRBV7-2 and TRBJ1-6; D is undetermined. This CDR3 comprises 15 residues. The germline CDR1 and CDR2 sequences are SGHTA and FQGNSA. V shed 5 bases and J shed 7 bases, with 15 bases lying between them. Here the CDR3 DNA reads TGTGCCAGCAGCCCCCGAGGCAGCCCAAATTCACCCCTCCACTTT. Amino acids: CASSPRGSPNSPLHF.

V and J are TRBV12-5 and TRBJ2-1, with D unresolved. V was trimmed by 3 bases and J by 8 bases, leaving 2 bases between them. The CDR3 sequence is 10 residues long. Germline CDR1 LGHNT, CDR2 FRNRAP. The CDR3 region is CASGFDEQFF. Here the CDR3 DNA reads TGTGCTAGTGGTTTCGATGAGCAGTTCTTC.

The gene calls are TRBV5-1 and TRBJ2-5; D gene ambiguous. The V end lost 1 base, the J end lost 1 base, and 11 bases lay between the germline ends. The CDR3 runs to 15 residues. Germline values: CDR1 SGHRS, CDR2 YFSETQ. The CDR3 DNA sequence: TGCGCCAGCAGCTTGATGCCTACCTCCCAAGAGACCCAGTACTTC. Translation: CASSLMPTSQETQYF.

The V and J genes are TRBV19 and TRBJ1-2, with 8 bases that match TRBD1. V was pared by 7 bases and J by 5 bases, with 3 bases of the junction left unmatched. Germline lookup yields CDR1 LNHDA and CDR2 SQIVND (reference sequence). This CDR3 region has 12 residues. The CDR3 coding sequence is TGTGCCAGTAAAACAGGGGGATATGGCTACACCTTC. This sequence encodes CASKTGGYGYTF.

In regard to this clone: Other DNA sequences from this sample encode an identical CDR3 as well. This rearrangement joins TRBV7-9 to TRBJ2-7; 8 bases match TRBD1. The CDR3 covers 15 residues. With 0 bases clipped from V and 3 bases from J, the junction kept 4 bases outside the gene matches. Germline loops: CDR1 SEHNR, CDR2 FQNEAQ (reference sequence). CDR3 sequence (DNA): TGTGCCAGCAGCTTAGCGCAGGGGGCGTACTACGAGCAGTACTTC. It specifies CASSLAQGAYYEQYF.

To note about this clone: At one end the junction does not follow the germline gene, possibly because of a read error. The chain carries TRBV13 and TRBJ2-7, with 11 bases lining up with TRBD1. Germline-derived CDR1 and CDR2 are PRHDT and FYEKMQ (reference sequence). CDR3 length equals 14 residues. In DNA, the CDR3 is TGTGCCAGCAGCGTAGGGACAGGGGGCTACGAGCAGTACTTC. Translation gives CASSVGTGGYEQYF.

The J gene is TRBJ2-2, the V gene TRBV7-2, with 9 bases fitting TRBD2. Losses at the gene ends were 4 bases for V and 4 bases for J; bases not matched to a gene: 4. The CDR3 totals 15 residues. Germline loops: CDR1 SGHTA, CDR2 FQGNSA. The CDR3 DNA is TGTGCCAGCAGCTCGTTAGCGGGGGCCACCGGGGAGCTGTTTTTT. Translation: CASSSLAGATGELFF.

The V gene is TRBV9, the J gene TRBJ2-5; 10 nucleotides line up with TRBD2. V shed 0 bases and J 4 bases; nucleotides not matched to a gene: 6. Germline assignment: CDR1 SGDLS and CDR2 YYNGEE. The CDR3 covers 16 residues. CDR3 residues: CASSVAPAGGLETQYF. DNA of the CDR3: TGTGCCAGCAGCGTAGCTCCAGCGGGGGGGCTAGAGACCCAGTACTTC.

The count of this clone is one. CDR3 coding DNA: TGTGCCACCAGCGCGGTAGACAGGGACGCCCTGAATGAGCAGTTCTTC. Encoded protein: CATSAVDRDALNEQFF. The rearrangement uses TRBV15 and TRBJ2-1; 7 nucleotides align to TRBD1. The CDR3 contains 16 residues. Trimming took 5 bases from V and 7 from J; bases not matched to a gene: 14. CDR1 LNHNV and CDR2 YYDKDF come from the germline V gene (reference sequence).

V gene TRBV30 combines with J gene TRBJ2-7; 7 nucleotides align to TRBD1. Germline V CDR1 and CDR2: GTSNPN, SVGIG (reference sequence). This CDR3 is built from 13 residues. The trim removed 3 bases at V and 6 bases at J, leaving 8 bases unmatched. CDR3 DNA: TGTGCCTGGAGGACAGGGAAGAGGTCCGAGCAGTACTTC. Translated: CAWRTGKRSEQYF.

CDR3 sequence: CASSPDRGAFGEKLFF. CDR3 DNA sequence: TGTGCCAGCAGCCCGGACAGGGGGGCCTTTGGGGAAAAACTGTTTTTT. This chain uses TRBV7-8 with TRBJ1-4, with 10 positions matching TRBD1. The germline V gene encodes CDR1 SGHVS and CDR2 FQNEAQ. The CDR3 is 16 amino acids. The V segment lost 5 bases and the J segment 8 bases; nucleotides outside the gene matches: 11.

The chain's CDR3 is CASSPGQRSSYNSPLHF. In nucleotides, the CDR3 is TGTGCCAGCAGCCCCGGACAGCGGAGCTCCTATAATTCACCCCTCCACTTT. The chain couples TRBV7-2 to TRBJ1-6, with D possibly TRBD1 on 6 matching bases. Per the germline V gene, CDR1 is SGHTA and CDR2 is FQGNSA. The CDR3 runs to 17 residues. V gave up 5 bases and J gave up 0 bases, with 14 bases separating them.

V gene TRBV19 combines with J gene TRBJ2-5, with D unresolved. Trimming took 2 bases from V and 0 from J, leaving 4 bases between them. The CDR3 is 13 amino acids. CDR1 LNHDA and CDR2 SQIVND come from the germline V gene (reference sequence). The DNA for the CDR3 is TGTGCCAGTAGTATACAGTACCAAGAGACCCAGTACTTC. Translated, it gives CASSIQYQETQYF.